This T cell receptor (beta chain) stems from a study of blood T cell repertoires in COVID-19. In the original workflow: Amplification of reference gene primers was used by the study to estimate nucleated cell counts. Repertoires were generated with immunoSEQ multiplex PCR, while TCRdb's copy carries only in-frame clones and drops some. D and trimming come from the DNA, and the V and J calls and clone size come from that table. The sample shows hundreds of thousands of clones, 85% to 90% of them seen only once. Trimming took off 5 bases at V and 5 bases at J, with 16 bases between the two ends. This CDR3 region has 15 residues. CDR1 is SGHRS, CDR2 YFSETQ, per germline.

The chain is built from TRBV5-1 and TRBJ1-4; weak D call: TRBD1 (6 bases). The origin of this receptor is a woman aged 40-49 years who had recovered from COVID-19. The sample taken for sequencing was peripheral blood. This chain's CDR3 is CASSFGGRGNEKLFF. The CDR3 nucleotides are TGCGCCAGCAGTTTCGGAGGCAGGGGAAATGAAAAACTGTTTTTT.